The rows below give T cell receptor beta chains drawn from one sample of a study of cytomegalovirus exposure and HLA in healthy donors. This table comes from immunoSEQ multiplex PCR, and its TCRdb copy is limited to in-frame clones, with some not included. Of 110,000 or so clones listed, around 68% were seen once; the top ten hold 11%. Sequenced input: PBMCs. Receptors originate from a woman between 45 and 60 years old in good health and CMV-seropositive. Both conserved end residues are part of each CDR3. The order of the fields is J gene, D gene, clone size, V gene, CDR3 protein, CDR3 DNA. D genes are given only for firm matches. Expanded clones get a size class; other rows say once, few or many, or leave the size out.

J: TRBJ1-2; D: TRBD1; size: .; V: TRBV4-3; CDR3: CASSSAPGQNYGYTF; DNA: TGCGCCAGCAGCAGCGCACCGGGACAGAACTATGGCTACACCTTC
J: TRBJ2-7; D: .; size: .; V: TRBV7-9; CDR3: CASSLAGADYEQYF; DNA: TGTGCCAGCAGCTTAGCAGGGGCTGACTACGAGCAGTACTTC
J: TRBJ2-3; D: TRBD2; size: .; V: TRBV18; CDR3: CASSPSGRAAGTDTQYF; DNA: TGTGCCAGCTCACCTAGCGGGAGGGCCGCGGGCACAGATACGCAGTATTTT
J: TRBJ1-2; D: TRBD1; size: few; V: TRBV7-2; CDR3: CASSLVAGGIYGYTF; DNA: TGTGCCAGCAGCTTGGTAGCAGGGGGCATCTATGGCTACACCTTC
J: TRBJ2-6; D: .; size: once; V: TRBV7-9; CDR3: CASRGALKISGANVLTF; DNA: TGTGCCAGCAGAGGGGCGTTGAAGATCTCTGGGGCCAACGTCCTGACTTTC
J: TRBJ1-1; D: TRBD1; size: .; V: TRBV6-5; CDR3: CASSAGQVRNTEAFF; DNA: TGTGCCAGCAGCGCCGGACAGGTTCGCAACACTGAAGCTTTCTTT
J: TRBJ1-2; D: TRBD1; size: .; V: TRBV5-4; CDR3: CASSSPGQGDYGYTF; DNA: TGTGCCAGCAGCTCGCCGGGACAGGGGGACTATGGCTACACCTTC
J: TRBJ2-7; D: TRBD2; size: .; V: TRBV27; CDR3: CASSRTSGGYEQYF; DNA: TGTGCCAGCAGCCGGACTAGCGGGGGTTACGAGCAGTACTTC
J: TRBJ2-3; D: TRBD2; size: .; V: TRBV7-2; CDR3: CASSQRSGGTKDTQYF; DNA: TGTGCCAGCAGCCAACGCAGCGGGGGAACAAAAGATACGCAGTATTTT
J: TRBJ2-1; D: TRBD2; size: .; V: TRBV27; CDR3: CASSFVGGSRNEQFF; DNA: TGTGCCAGCAGTTTTGTCGGCGGGAGTCGAAATGAGCAGTTCTTC
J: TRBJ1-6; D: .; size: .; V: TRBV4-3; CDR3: CASSQQTSSSYNSPLHF; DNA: TGCGCCAGCAGCCAGCAGACTTCAAGCTCCTATAATTCACCCCTCCACTTT
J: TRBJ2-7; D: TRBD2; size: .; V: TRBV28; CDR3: CASSSGGAKYEQYF; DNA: TGTGCCAGCAGTTCGGGGGGGGCGAAGTACGAGCAGTACTTC
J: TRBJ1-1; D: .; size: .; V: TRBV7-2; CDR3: CASSFGQMNTEAFF; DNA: TGTGCCAGCAGCTTCGGACAGATGAACACTGAAGCTTTCTTT
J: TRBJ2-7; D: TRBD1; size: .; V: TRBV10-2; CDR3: CASSGTGVLYEQYF; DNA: TGCGCCAGCAGTGGTACAGGGGTCCTCTACGAGCAGTACTTC
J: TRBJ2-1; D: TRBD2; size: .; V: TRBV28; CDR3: CASRPGLPANEQFF; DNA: TGTGCCAGCAGACCGGGACTACCAGCGAATGAGCAGTTCTTC
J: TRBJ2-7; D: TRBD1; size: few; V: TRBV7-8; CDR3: CASSLDRDRFYEQYF; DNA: TGTGCCAGCAGCTTGGACCGGGACAGGTTCTACGAGCAGTACTTC
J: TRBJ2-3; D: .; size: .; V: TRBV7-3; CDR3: CASSFSAGTSGDTQYF; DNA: TGTGCCAGCAGCTTTTCGGCGGGAACCTCCGGGGATACGCAGTATTTT
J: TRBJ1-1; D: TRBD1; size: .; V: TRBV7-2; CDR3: CASSWGQKNTEAFF; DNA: TGTGCCAGCAGCTGGGGACAGAAAAACACTGAAGCTTTCTTT
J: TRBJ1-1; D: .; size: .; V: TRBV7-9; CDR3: CASSARDTEAFF; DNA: TGTGCCAGCAGCGCCAGGGACACTGAAGCTTTCTTT
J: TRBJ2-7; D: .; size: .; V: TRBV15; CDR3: CATSRDHGTPEQYF; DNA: TGTGCCACCAGCAGAGATCACGGGACTCCCGAGCAGTACTTC
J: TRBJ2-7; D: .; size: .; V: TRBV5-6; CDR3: CASSLASKPYEQYF; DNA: TGTGCCAGCAGCTTGGCCTCTAAGCCCTACGAGCAGTACTTC
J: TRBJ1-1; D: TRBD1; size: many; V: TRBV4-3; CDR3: CASSHNDRAGTEAFF; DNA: TGCGCCAGCAGCCACAATGACAGGGCAGGAACTGAAGCTTTCTTT
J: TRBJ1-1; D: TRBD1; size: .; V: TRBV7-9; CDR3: CASSLSRDREAFF; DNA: TGTGCCAGCAGCTTGTCGAGGGACAGGGAGGCTTTCTTT
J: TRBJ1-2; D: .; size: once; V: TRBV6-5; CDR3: CASRIAGFGGYTF; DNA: TGTGCCAGCAGAATCGCAGGGTTTGGCGGCTACACCTTC
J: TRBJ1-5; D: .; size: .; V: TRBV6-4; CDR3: CASSEEGNIKPQHF; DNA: TGTGCCAGCAGTGAGGAGGGGAATATCAAACCCCAGCATTTT
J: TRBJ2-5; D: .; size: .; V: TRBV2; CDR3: CASRWTVETQYF; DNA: TGTGCCAGCAGATGGACAGTAGAGACCCAGTACTTC
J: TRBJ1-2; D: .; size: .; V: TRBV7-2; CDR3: CASSLARGANYGYTF; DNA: TGTGCCAGCAGCTTAGCCAGGGGAGCTAACTATGGCTACACCTTC
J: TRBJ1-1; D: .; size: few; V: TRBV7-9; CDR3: CASSVLRTGYSTEAFF; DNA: TGTGCCAGCAGCGTATTGAGGACTGGCTACTCCACTGAAGCTTTCTTT
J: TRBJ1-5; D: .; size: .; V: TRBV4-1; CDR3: CASSQLQGNQPQHF; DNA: TGCGCCAGCAGCCAACTACAGGGAAATCAGCCCCAGCATTTT
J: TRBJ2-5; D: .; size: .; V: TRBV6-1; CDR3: CASSELRLKETQYF; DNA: TGTGCCAGCAGTGAACTCAGGCTTAAAGAGACCCAGTACTTC
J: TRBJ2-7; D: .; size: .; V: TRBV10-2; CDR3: CASSEFLTSRHEQYF; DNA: TGCGCCAGCAGTGAATTTCTGACTAGTCGCCACGAGCAGTACTTC
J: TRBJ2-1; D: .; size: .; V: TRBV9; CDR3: CASSVVSSGPYNEQFF; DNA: TGTGCCAGCAGCGTAGTGAGTAGCGGACCCTACAATGAGCAGTTCTTC
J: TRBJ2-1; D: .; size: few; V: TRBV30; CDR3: CAWSHRVGDEQFF; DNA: TGTGCCTGGAGTCACAGGGTCGGTGATGAGCAGTTCTTC
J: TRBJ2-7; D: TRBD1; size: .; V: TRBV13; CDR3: CASSRNRDSSYEQYF; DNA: TGTGCCAGCAGCCGGAACCGGGACAGCTCCTACGAGCAGTACTTC
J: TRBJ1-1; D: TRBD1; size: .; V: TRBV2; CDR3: CASSEVTGGKAFF; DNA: TGTGCCAGCAGTGAGGTGACAGGGGGGAAAGCTTTCTTT
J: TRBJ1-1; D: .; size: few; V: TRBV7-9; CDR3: CASSFGGRNTEAFF; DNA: TGTGCCAGCAGCTTTGGGGGCCGGAACACTGAAGCTTTCTTT
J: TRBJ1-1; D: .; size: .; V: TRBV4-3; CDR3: CASSQDPREGTEAFF; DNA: TGCGCCAGCAGCCAAGACCCCCGGGAGGGCACTGAAGCTTTCTTT
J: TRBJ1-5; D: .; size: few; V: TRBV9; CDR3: CASSVGLGGASNQPQHF; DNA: TGTGCCAGCAGCGTGGGCCTGGGGGGGGCAAGCAATCAGCCCCAGCATTTT
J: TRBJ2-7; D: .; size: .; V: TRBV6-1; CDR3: CASSEALSALRDEQYF; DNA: TGTGCCAGCAGTGAAGCGCTTTCCGCACTACGGGACGAGCAGTACTTC
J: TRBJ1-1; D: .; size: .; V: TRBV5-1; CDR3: CASSPTWEAEAFF; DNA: TGCGCCAGCAGCCCTACATGGGAGGCTGAAGCTTTCTTT
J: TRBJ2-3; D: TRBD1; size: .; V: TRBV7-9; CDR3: CASSPWTGTPDTQYF; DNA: TGTGCCAGCAGCCCCTGGACAGGGACCCCAGATACGCAGTATTTT
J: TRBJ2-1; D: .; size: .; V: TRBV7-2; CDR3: CASSQSPSLDEQFF; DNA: TGTGCCAGCAGCCAAAGTCCGAGTTTGGATGAGCAGTTCTTC
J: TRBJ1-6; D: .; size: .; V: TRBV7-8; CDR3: CASSPRRGVGSSPLHF; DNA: TGTGCCAGCAGCCCACGTCGGGGCGTCGGGAGTTCACCCCTCCACTTT
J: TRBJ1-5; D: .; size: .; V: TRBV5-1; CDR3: CASRPGPGSNQPQHF; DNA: TGCGCCTCTCGGCCAGGCCCAGGGAGCAATCAGCCCCAGCATTTT
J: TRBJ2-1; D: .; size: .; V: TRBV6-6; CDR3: CASSSLLGDEQFF; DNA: TGTGCCAGCAGTAGCCTCCTTGGAGATGAGCAGTTCTTC
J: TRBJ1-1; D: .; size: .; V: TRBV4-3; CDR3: CASSQDQHRGEAFF; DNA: TGCGCCAGCAGCCAAGATCAACATCGGGGTGAAGCTTTCTTT
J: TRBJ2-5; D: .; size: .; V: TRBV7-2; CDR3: CASSLAFQETQYF; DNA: TGTGCCAGCTCTCTCGCGTTCCAAGAGACCCAGTACTTC
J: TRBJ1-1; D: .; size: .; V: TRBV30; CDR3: CAWSVEANTEAFF; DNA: TGTGCCTGGAGTGTAGAGGCGAACACTGAAGCTTTCTTT
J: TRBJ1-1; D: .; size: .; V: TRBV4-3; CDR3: CASSQDGGANTEAFF; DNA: TGCGCCAGCAGCCAAGATGGGGGGGCGAACACTGAAGCTTTCTTT
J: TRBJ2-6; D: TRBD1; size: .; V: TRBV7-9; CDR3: CASSLATGAGANVLTF; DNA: TGTGCCAGCAGCTTAGCGACAGGGGCTGGGGCCAACGTCCTGACTTTC
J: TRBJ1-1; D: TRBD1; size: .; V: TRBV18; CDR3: CASSSGQTNTEAFF; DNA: TGTGCCAGCTCATCGGGACAGACGAACACTGAAGCTTTCTTT
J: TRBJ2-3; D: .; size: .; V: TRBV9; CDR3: CASIRGLDGTADTQYF; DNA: TGTGCCAGCATCCGGGGACTCGACGGCACAGCAGATACGCAGTATTTT